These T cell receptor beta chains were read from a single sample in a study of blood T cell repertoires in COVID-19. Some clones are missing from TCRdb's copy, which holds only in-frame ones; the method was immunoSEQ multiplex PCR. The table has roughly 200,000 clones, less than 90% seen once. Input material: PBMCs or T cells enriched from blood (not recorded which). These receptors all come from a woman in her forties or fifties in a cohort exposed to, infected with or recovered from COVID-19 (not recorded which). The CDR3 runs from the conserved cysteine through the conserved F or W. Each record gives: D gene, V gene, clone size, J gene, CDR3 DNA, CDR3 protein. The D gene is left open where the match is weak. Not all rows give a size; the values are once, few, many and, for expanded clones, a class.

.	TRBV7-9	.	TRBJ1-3	TGTGCCAGCAGCTCTGGGACACAGGGAAACACCATATATTTT	CASSSGTQGNTIYF
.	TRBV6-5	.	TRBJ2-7	TGTGCCAGCAGGTACGGGGCAGGGACCTACGAGCAGTACTTC	CASRYGAGTYEQYF
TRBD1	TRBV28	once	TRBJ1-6	TGTGCCAGCAGTTCCGGGACAGGTCATTCACCCCTCCACTTT	CASSSGTGHSPLHF
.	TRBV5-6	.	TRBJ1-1	TGTGCCAGCAGTCGCCCTGTTAGGGGGACTGAAGCTTTCTTT	CASSRPVRGTEAFF
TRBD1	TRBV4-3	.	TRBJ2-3	TGCGCCAGCAGCCAAGCCGTAAGACAGGGAAGCACAGATACGCAGTATTTT	CASSQAVRQGSTDTQYF
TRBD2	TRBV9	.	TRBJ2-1	TGTGCCAGCAGCGTAGGACTAGCGGTGCGCAATGAGCAGTTCTTC	CASSVGLAVRNEQFF
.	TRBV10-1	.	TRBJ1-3	TGCGCCAGCAGTGAGTCGTTGAGCTCTGGAAACACCATATATTTT	CASSESLSSGNTIYF
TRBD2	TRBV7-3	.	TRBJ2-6	TGTGCCAGCAGCTTAAGGCTAACCTACCTAGCGGTTATCTCTGGGGCCAACGTCCTGACTTTC	CASSLRLTYLAVISGANVLTF
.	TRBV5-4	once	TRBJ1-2	TGTGCCAGCAGCCTACGGTCCGAAGGGGCCTATGGCTACACCTTC	CASSLRSEGAYGYTF
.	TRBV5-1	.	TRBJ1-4	TGCGCCAGCAGCTCGGGCAGGGGACCTGAAAAACTGTTTTTT	CASSSGRGPEKLFF
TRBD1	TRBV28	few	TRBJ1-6	TGTGCCAGCAGTTCCCACGACAGGGATAATTCACCCCTCCACTTT	CASSSHDRDNSPLHF
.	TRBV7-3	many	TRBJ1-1	TGTGCCAGCAGCTTAACGGGCAACTCGAACACTGAAGCTTTCTTT	CASSLTGNSNTEAFF
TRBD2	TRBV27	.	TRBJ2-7	TGTGCCAGCAGCCGTAGCGGGGGCCTCTACGAGCAGTACTTC	CASSRSGGLYEQYF
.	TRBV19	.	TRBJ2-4	TGTGCCAGTAGCGGTATCAATGCGGTCAACATTCAGTACTTC	CASSGINAVNIQYF
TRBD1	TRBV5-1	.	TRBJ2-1	TGCGCCAGCAGCCCGGATGGACAGGGCACTTACAATGAGCAGTTCTTC	CASSPDGQGTYNEQFF
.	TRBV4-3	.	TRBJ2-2	TGCGCCAGCAGCCTCGTTAGTCTTACCGGGGAGCTGTTTTTT	CASSLVSLTGELFF
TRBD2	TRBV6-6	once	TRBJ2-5	TGTGCCAGCAGCTTTGGGACGGGGGGCCAAGAGACCCAGTACTTC	CASSFGTGGQETQYF
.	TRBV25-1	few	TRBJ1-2	TGTGCCAGCAGTGATGCGGAGAGTCGATTCCGGGGCTACACCTTC	CASSDAESRFRGYTF
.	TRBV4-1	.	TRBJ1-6	TGCGCCAGCAGCCAAGAGCAGTATAATTCACCCCTCCACTTT	CASSQEQYNSPLHF
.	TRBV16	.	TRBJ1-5	TGTGCCAGCAGCCCGGGAAGGGGCAATCAGCCCCAGCATTTT	CASSPGRGNQPQHF
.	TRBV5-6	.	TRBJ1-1	TGTGCCAGCAGCTTGGGCAGGCGGAACACTGAAGCTTTCTTT	CASSLGRRNTEAFF
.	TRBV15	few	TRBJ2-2	TGTGCCACCAGCAGAGTCCCGGGTTCGGGGGAGCTGTTTTTT	CATSRVPGSGELFF
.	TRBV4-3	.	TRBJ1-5	TGCGCCAGCAGCCAGTCACAAGATCAGCCCCAGCATTTT	CASSQSQDQPQHF
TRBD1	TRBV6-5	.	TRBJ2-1	TGTGCCAGCACCGAACAGGGGGGCAATGAGCAGTTCTTC	CASTEQGGNEQFF
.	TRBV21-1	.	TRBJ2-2	TGTGCCAGCAGCAAAGTGGACAGCTCGAACACCGGGGAGCTGTTTTTT	CASSKVDSSNTGELFF
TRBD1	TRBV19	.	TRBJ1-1	TGTGCCAGTAGTTCATACAGGGGGCGGGCGGATGAAGCTTTCTTT	CASSSYRGRADEAFF
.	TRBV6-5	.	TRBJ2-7	TGTGCCAGCAGTCTTAATAGAGTCGAGCAGTACTTC	CASSLNRVEQYF
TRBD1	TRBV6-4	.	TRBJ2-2	TGTGCCAGCAAAGGACAGGCGACGAACACCGGGGAGCTGTTTTTT	CASKGQATNTGELFF
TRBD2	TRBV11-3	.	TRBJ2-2	TGTGCCAGCAGCAAATCTAGCGGGGGGTTCTCTTCCGGGGAGCTGTTTTTT	CASSKSSGGFSSGELFF
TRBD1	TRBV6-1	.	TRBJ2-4	TGTGCCAGCAGTGAGGACAGGCTCCTAGCCAAAAACATTCAGTACTTC	CASSEDRLLAKNIQYF
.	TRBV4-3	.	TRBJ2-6	TGCGCCAGCAGCCAGGGGGGTGGGGCCAACGTCCTGACTTTC	CASSQGGGANVLTF
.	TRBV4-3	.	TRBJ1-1	TGCGCCAGCAGCCAAGCCCAGGGAGGGACTGAAGCTTTCTTT	CASSQAQGGTEAFF
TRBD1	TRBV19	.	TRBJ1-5	TGTGCCAGTAGTATAGGGACAGGGGGCGCGGGTCAGCCCCAGCATTTT	CASSIGTGGAGQPQHF
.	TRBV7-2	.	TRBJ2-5	TGTGCCAGCAGCTTAGGGAGTAACGCGGGTGAGACCCAGTACTTC	CASSLGSNAGETQYF
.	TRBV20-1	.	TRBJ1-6	TGCGCATCGGAGAATAATTCACCCCTCCACTTT	CASENNSPLHF
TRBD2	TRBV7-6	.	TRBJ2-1	TGTGCCAGCAGCCCCCAACGTCTAGCGGGTGGGGTATACAATGAGCAGTTCTTC	CASSPQRLAGGVYNEQFF
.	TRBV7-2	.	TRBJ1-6	TGTGCCAGCAGCGCTGGACTTCTAAGTGGACCCCTCCACTTT	CASSAGLLSGPLHF
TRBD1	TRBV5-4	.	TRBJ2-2	TGTGCCAGCAGCTTGGGGGACAGGAGCACCGGGGAGCTGTTTTTT	CASSLGDRSTGELFF
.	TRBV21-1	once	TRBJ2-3	TGTGCCAGCAGCAGCGTATCGGACAGTCTTAGGGATACGCAGTATTTT	CASSSVSDSLRDTQYF
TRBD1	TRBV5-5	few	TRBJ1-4	TGTGCCAGCAGTAAGCATGGGACAGGAGGGATTAAGGAAAAACTGTTTTTT	CASSKHGTGGIKEKLFF